Below are 14 T cell receptor beta chains sequenced from a single sample in a study of T cell responses to AZD1222 COVID-19 vaccine. Generated by immunoSEQ multiplex PCR, the TCRdb table keeps only in-frame clones and is missing some. The top ten clones hold around 4.9% of a sample with 150,000 or so clones, roughly nine tenths of them seen once. The material was peripheral blood, obtained on day 0 of AZD1222 vaccination. The receptors derive from an adult in good health.

This chain joins TRBV28 and TRBJ1-5; D gene ambiguous. The CDR3 covers 16 residues. Trimming pared 3 bases from V and 1 base from J, leaving 13 bases between. Germline lookup yields CDR1 MDHEN and CDR2 SYDVKM. CDR3 DNA sequence: TGTGCCAGCAGTTTGCCGCAGCCGCGAAGCAATCAGCCCCAGCATTTT. Protein sequence: CASSLPQPRSNQPQHF.

This sequence joins TRBV12-1 and TRBJ1-5. TRBV12-1 is a listed pseudogene. The CDR3 runs to 22 residues. This CDR3 is CASSFGGCWAPLGSVSNQPQHF. CDR3 nucleotide sequence: TGTGCCAGCAGCTTTGGAGGATGCTGGGCGCCACTGGGGTCGGTCAGCAATCAGCCCCAGCATTTT.

The chain is built from TRBV18 and TRBJ1-1; no definite D call. The length of the CDR3 is 13 residues. CDR1 and CDR2 (germline): KGHSH, LQKENI. Trimming took 4 bases from V and 1 from J, leaving 7 bases between them. Written as DNA, the CDR3 is TGTGCCAGCTCACTTACAACGAACACTGAAGCTTTCTTT. It specifies CASSLTTNTEAFF.

In nucleotides, the CDR3 is TGTGCCAGCAGCCCACCGGGGGGACAAGGAGGGTACAATGAGCAGTTCTTC. This sequence encodes CASSPPGGQGGYNEQFF. The V gene is TRBV7-3, the J gene TRBJ2-1, with D possibly TRBD2 on 7 matching bases. From germline, CDR1 is SGHTA and CDR2 FQGTGA. V lost 5 bases and J lost 4, with 21 bases in between. The length of the CDR3 is 17 residues.

This chain connects TRBV19 to TRBJ2-6; a possible D gene is TRBD2 (5 bases). Trimming took 4 bases from V and 0 from J, leaving 10 bases between them. This CDR3 region has 16 residues. The germline V gene encodes CDR1 LNHDA and CDR2 SQIVND (reference sequence). CDR3 DNA: TGTGCCAGTAGTAGAGGGTTCAGCTCTGGGGCCAACGTCCTGACTTTC. It specifies CASSRGFSSGANVLTF.

This sequence joins TRBV5-4 and TRBJ1-2, with a weak D call TRBD1 (5 bases). From germline, CDR1 is SGHNT and CDR2 YYREEE (reference sequence). V shed 1 base and J shed 0 bases, with 10 bases lying between them. This CDR3 spans 15 amino acids. The CDR3 loop is CASSLIGASNYGYTF. CDR3 sequence (DNA): TGTGCCAGCAGCTTGATTGGGGCCTCTAACTATGGCTACACCTTC.

V and J are TRBV6-2 or TRBV6-3 and TRBJ2-7; 10 nucleotides match TRBD2. CDR3 length: 15 amino acids. J was trimmed by 6 bases and V by 0 bases; bases with no gene match: 5. CDR1 MNHEY and CDR2 SVGEGT come from the germline V gene. CDR3: CASSYSASGSLEQYF. In nucleotides, the CDR3 is TGTGCCAGCAGTTACTCGGCTAGCGGGAGTCTCGAGCAGTACTTC.

Worth noting for this clone: Other nucleotide sequences from this sample produce the same CDR3. The chain couples TRBV9 to TRBJ2-5; possible D gene TRBD2, 6 bases. In germline, CDR1 is SGDLS, CDR2 YYNGEE. Between the trimmed V and J ends, which lost 2 bases and 4 bases, there was a span of 6 bases. The CDR3 is 12 amino acids. The CDR3, as DNA: TGTGCCAGCAGCGTGGGGGGAGAGACCCAGTACTTC. Amino acid sequence: CASSVGGETQYF.

This chain uses TRBV6-6 with TRBJ1-5; the D gene is possibly TRBD1 (6 bases). The germline V gene encodes CDR1 MNHNY and CDR2 SVGAGI (reference sequence). Deletions cut 8 bases from V and 6 bases from J, with 20 bases between. There are 15 residues in the CDR3. CDR3 DNA sequence: TGTGCCAGCTCGCCTACAGGGCTTGTGCTTCAGCCCCAGCATTTT. Its protein product is CASSPTGLVLQPQHF.

This clone appeared once. This CDR3 reads CASSYVAGINQPQHF. CDR3 nucleotide sequence: TGTGCCAGCAGTTACGTGGCAGGGATTAATCAGCCCCAGCATTTT. The chain combines TRBV27 with TRBJ1-5; TRBD1 is a possible D gene (5 bases). Germline V gene sequence: CDR1 MNHEY, CDR2 SMNVEV (reference sequence). This CDR3 comprises 15 residues. Trimming shortened V by 4 bases and J by 4 bases, and 14 bases separated the two germline ends.

The chain has TRBV5-4 and TRBJ2-7; 7 nucleotides agree with TRBD2. Germline assignment: CDR1 SGHNT and CDR2 YYREEE (reference sequence). The CDR3 totals 15 residues. V was pared by 4 bases and J by 0 bases, with 7 bases of the junction left unmatched. The CDR3 loop reads CASSIIAGLSYEQYF. The CDR3, as DNA: TGTGCCAGCAGCATTATAGCGGGTCTCTCCTACGAGCAGTACTTC.

This chain connects TRBV7-9 to TRBJ2-7; 7 bases align to TRBD1. J was trimmed by 3 bases and V by 5 bases; bases with no gene match: 10. The CDR3 covers 15 residues. Looked up from germline, CDR1 is SEHNR and CDR2 is FQNEAQ (reference sequence). CDR3 loop: CASSTTGAPFYEQYF. CDR3 DNA sequence: TGTGCCAGCAGCACAACAGGGGCCCCGTTCTACGAGCAGTACTTC.

V is TRBV5-1 and J is TRBJ2-2, with TRBD2 identical over 7 bases. The germline V gene encodes CDR1 SGHRS and CDR2 YFSETQ. The CDR3 spans 15 residues. V was pared by 0 bases and J by 7 bases, with 6 bases of the junction left unmatched. This CDR3 is CASSLAGREDGELFF. The CDR3, as DNA: TGCGCCAGCAGCTTGGCCGGTCGGGAGGACGGGGAGCTGTTTTTT. Based on the CDR3 plus reference TRBV5-1 and TRBJ2-2, the full variable domain is KAGVTQTPRYLIKTRGQQVTLSCSPISGHRSVSWYQQTPGQGLQFLFEYFSETQRNKGNFPGRFSGRQFSNSRSEMNVSTLELGDSALYLCASSLAGREDGELFFGEGSRLTVL.

This rearrangement joins TRBV6-2 or TRBV6-3 to TRBJ2-1, with 14 bases aligning to TRBD2. Looked up from germline, CDR1 is MNHEY and CDR2 is SVGEGT. V lost 2 bases to trimming and J lost 0 bases; unmatched junction nucleotides: 12. The CDR3 runs to 21 residues. CDR3: CASSYDKGLAGAHSSYNEQFF. The CDR3 region has the DNA TGTGCCAGCAGTTACGACAAGGGACTAGCGGGAGCTCACAGCTCCTACAATGAGCAGTTCTTC.